This T cell receptor beta chain was found in a study of radiation and T cells in renal cell carcinoma. Overall study context: Nephrectomy followed 15 Gy stereotactic body radiation by 4 weeks. Points from the study as a whole: Top tumor clonotypes rose in blood 2 weeks post-radiation, then contracted.

Time point reported: baseline pretreatment blood. Treatment given: 15 Gy SBRT to primary tumor, nephrectomy 4 weeks later. Clear cell pathology was present in this patient's renal cell carcinoma. The V gene's germline CDR1 is PRHDT and CDR2 FYEKMQ (reference sequence). CDR3 length: 12 residues. Trimming left V 6 bases short and J 4 bases short, with 9 bases between. Libraries were prepared by immunoSEQ multiplex PCR; TCRdb keeps only in-frame clonotypes and omits some of them. The sample carries around 140,000 clones, about 88% recorded once. This clone has more than one count but fewer than ten. Its cognate antigen is unknown.

The origin of this receptor is a woman in her 70s with renal cell carcinoma. The sequenced sample was blood, obtained from a patient whose treatment included radiotherapy and nephrectomy. The V gene is TRBV13, the J gene TRBJ1-1, with TRBD1 as a possible D gene (5 bases). CDR3 sequence: CASSYRGTEAFF. The CDR3 region has the DNA TGTGCCAGCAGTTATAGGGGCACTGAAGCTTTCTTT.